The 10 T cell receptor beta chains listed next were all sequenced from one sample in a study of blood T cell repertoires in COVID-19 (dated by TCRdb to about 2020). Library preparation employed the immunoSEQ multiplex PCR assay. The table comes from immuneACCESS by way of TCRdb, which keeps in-frame sequences with V and J called. Part of the clones is missing from these tables; in studies checked, under half for an unresolved V gene and the rest for unknown reasons. This sample gives 350,000 to 450,000 clones in total; 70% to 90% of them show up just once. Of the sample, roughly 6.6% falls within the top ten clones. Sequencing was carried out using peripheral blood. The source is a woman in her sixties with COVID-19, enrolled during active disease.

The chain recombines TRBV9 with TRBJ1-2; 9 nucleotides line up with TRBD1. The CDR3 has 15 amino acids. CDR1 and CDR2 (germline): SGDLS, YYNGEE. V was pared by 0 bases and J by 8 bases, with 8 bases of the junction left unmatched. The chain's CDR3 is CASSVAGGQGEGYTF. CDR3 bases: TGTGCCAGCAGCGTAGCCGGGGGACAGGGAGAAGGCTACACCTTC.

V usage is TRBV6-5 and J usage is TRBJ1-3; 7 positions match TRBD1. Germline values: CDR1 MNHEY, CDR2 SVGAGI. J lost 7 bases, V lost 4 bases, and 7 bases had no gene match. This CDR3 spans 14 amino acids. For the CDR3, the DNA is TGTGCCAGCAGTTTTGGGACAGCCTGGAACACCATATATTTT. As protein: CASSFGTAWNTIYF.

The DNA of the CDR3 is TGTGCCAGCTCACCAGAGTCAAGGGGCACTGAAGCTTTCTTT. Translated, it gives CASSPESRGTEAFF. The rearrangement links TRBV18 to TRBJ1-1; D may be TRBD1 (5 bases). The V gene lost 2 bases and the J gene lost 4 bases, with 11 bases spanning the gap. Germline values: CDR1 KGHSH, CDR2 LQKENI. This CDR3 region has 14 residues.

This clone was detected once. The chain carries TRBV9 and TRBJ2-5; D is ambiguous. V dropped 3 bases and J dropped 5 bases, with 23 bases sitting between them. Germline V CDR1 and CDR2: SGDLS, YYNGEE. The CDR3 runs to 17 residues. CDR3 coding DNA: TGTGCCAGCAGCGCCAATCAGAGACAACCTCCCAGGGAGACCCAGTACTTC. This encodes CASSANQRQPPRETQYF.

The chain links TRBV7-8 to TRBJ2-1, with 16 bases that match TRBD2. The CDR3 has 18 residues. Germline-derived CDR1 and CDR2 are SGHVS and FQNEAQ. Germline trimming cut 0 bases from V and 7 bases from J; bases unmatched to any gene: 6. The CDR3 here is CASSLAGTSGGAKNEQFF. The CDR3 coding sequence is TGTGCCAGCAGCTTAGCCGGGACTAGCGGGGGGGCCAAAAATGAGCAGTTCTTC.

This chain uses TRBV14 with TRBJ1-2, with D uncertain. The CDR3 length is 15 residues. V shed 0 bases and J shed 8 bases, with 16 bases lying between them. Germline CDR1 is SGHDN and CDR2 is FVKESK. CDR3 sequence (DNA): TGTGCCAGCAGCCAAGATCTTGAGGGCGCGAGAGGCTACACCTTC. Translating it yields CASSQDLEGARGYTF.

The chain couples TRBV11-3 to TRBJ2-2; 9 bases are a match to TRBD1. Trimming removed 7 bases from V and 7 bases from J; junction bases left unmatched: 13. Germline CDR1 reads SGHNT; CDR2 reads YENEEA. This CDR3 region has 16 residues. For the CDR3, the DNA is TGTGCCAGCACCCTCTATACAGGGGGCGGAAACGGGGAGCTGTTTTTT. Protein product: CASTLYTGGGNGELFF.

V and J are TRBV7-2 and TRBJ1-1, with TRBD1 matching over 7 bases. Losses at the gene ends were 5 bases for V and 0 bases for J; bases not matched to a gene: 6. Looked up from germline, CDR1 is SGHTA and CDR2 is FQGNSA. The CDR3 length is 15 residues. This CDR3 reads CASSPGTALNTEAFF. The CDR3 nucleotides are TGTGCCAGCAGCCCTGGGACAGCCTTGAACACTGAAGCTTTCTTT.

This sequence joins TRBV9 and TRBJ2-3, with TRBD2 matching 7 bases. The CDR3 length is 16 residues. Trimming at V came to 3 bases and at J to 3 bases, leaving 10 bases not matched to a gene. The germline V gene encodes CDR1 SGDLS and CDR2 YYNGEE. DNA for the CDR3: TGTGCCAGCAGCGGGCCAGCGGGACCGGGGACAGATACGCAGTATTTT. This sequence encodes CASSGPAGPGTDTQYF.

The V call is TRBV5-6, the J call TRBJ2-5; TRBD2 agrees at 8 bases. Germline lookup yields CDR1 SGHDT and CDR2 YYEEEE. CDR3 size: 17 residues. The ends lost 4 bases at V and 2 bases at J; junction bases unmatched: 13. CDR3 sequence (DNA): TGTGCCAGCAGCCCCCCTATTGGTTCGGGGGGGCAAGAGACCCAGTACTTC. Amino acids: CASSPPIGSGGQETQYF.